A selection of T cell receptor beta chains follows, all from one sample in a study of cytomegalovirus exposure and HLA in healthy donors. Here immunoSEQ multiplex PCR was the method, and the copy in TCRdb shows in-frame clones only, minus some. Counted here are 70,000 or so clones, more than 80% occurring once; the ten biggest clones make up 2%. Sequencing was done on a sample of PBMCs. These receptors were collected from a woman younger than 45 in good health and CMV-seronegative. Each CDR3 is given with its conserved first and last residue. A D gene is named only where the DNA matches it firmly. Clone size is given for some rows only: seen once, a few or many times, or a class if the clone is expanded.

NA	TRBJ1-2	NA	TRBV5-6	TGTGCCAGCAGCTCGATGGGAGGCGACTATGGCTACACCTTC	CASSSMGGDYGYTF
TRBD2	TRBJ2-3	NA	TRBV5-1	TGCGCCAGCAGCTTGGTGGCGGGAGGTGCAGATACGCAGTATTTT	CASSLVAGGADTQYF
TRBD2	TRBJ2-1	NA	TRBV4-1	TGCGCCAGCAGCCAAGGTAGCGGGCCCACCTACAATGAGCAGTTCTTC	CASSQGSGPTYNEQFF
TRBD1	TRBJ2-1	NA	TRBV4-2	TGTGCCAGCAGCCAAGTTCTTGCTAGGACAGGGGGAGATGAGCAGTTCTTC	CASSQVLARTGGDEQFF
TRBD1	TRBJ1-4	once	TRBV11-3	TGTGCCAGCAGCTTATGGCCGACAGGGATGGATGAAAAACTGTTTTTT	CASSLWPTGMDEKLFF
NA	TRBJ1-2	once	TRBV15	TGTGCCACCAGCAGAGGGGACGGGAGAGGCTACACCTTC	CATSRGDGRGYTF
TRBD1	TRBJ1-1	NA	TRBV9	TGTGCCAGCAGCGTAAGTCCATTACAGGGGTTGATGAACACTGAAGCTTTCTTT	CASSVSPLQGLMNTEAFF
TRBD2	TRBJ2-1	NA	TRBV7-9	TGTGCCAGCAGCTTGTTGAGCGGGAGGGAAAATGAGCAGTTCTTC	CASSLLSGRENEQFF
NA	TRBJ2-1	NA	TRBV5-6	TGTGCCAGCAGCTTGGCCCCCGGACTTTTCAATGAGCAGTTCTTC	CASSLAPGLFNEQFF
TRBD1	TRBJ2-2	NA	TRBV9	TGTGCCAGCAGCGTAAGCCCCCAGACAGGGGACCGCACCGGGGAGCTGTTTTTT	CASSVSPQTGDRTGELFF
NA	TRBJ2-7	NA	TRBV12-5	TGTGCTAGTGGATCTCTGGAGCGGGCGGCCTACGAGCAGTACTTC	CASGSLERAAYEQYF
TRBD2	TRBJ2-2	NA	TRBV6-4	TGTGCCAGCAGTTCGCTGGGACTAGCGGGAGAGGGCACCGGGGAGCTGTTTTTT	CASSSLGLAGEGTGELFF
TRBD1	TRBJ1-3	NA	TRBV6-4	TGTGCCAGCAGTAAAGACAGGGACCCTGGAAACACCATATATTTT	CASSKDRDPGNTIYF
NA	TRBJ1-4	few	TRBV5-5	TGTGCCAGCAGCTTGTGGTCGCAGGATGAAAAACTGTTTTTT	CASSLWSQDEKLFF
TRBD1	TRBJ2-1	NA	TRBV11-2	TGTGCCAGCAGCTTTACAGGGGACAATGAGCAGTTCTTC	CASSFTGDNEQFF
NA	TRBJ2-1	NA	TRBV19	TGTGCCAGTAGGGGGGGTCCCTACAATGAGCAGTTCTTC	CASRGGPYNEQFF
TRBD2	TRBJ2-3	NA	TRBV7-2	TGTGCCAGCAGCTCCCTAGCGGAACCTAGCACAGATACGCAGTATTTT	CASSSLAEPSTDTQYF
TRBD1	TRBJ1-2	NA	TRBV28	TGTGCCAGCAGTTTAGGACAGGCTGATGGCTACACCTTC	CASSLGQADGYTF
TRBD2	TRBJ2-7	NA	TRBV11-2	TGTGCCAGCAGCTTTAGCGGGAGTTTCTACGAGCAGTACTTC	CASSFSGSFYEQYF
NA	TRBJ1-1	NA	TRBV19	TGTGCCAGTAGTACGGTACTGACAGGCGAAGCTTTCTTT	CASSTVLTGEAFF
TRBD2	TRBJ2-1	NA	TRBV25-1	TGTGCCAGCAGTGTAAGCGGGAGTCTCTACAATGAGCAGTTCTTC	CASSVSGSLYNEQFF
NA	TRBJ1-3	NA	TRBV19	TGTGCCAGTAGTATTACAAGTGGAAACACCATATATTTT	CASSITSGNTIYF
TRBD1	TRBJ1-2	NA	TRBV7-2	TGTGCCAGCAGCTTAGGACAGGGGCCAATCTATGGCTACACCTTC	CASSLGQGPIYGYTF
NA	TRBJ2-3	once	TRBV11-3	TGTGCCAGCAGCTTAGACAGTTCCACAGATACGCAGTATTTT	CASSLDSSTDTQYF
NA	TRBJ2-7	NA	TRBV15	TGTGCCACCAGCAGAGATAAACAGGCGGCATCCTACGAGCAGTACTTC	CATSRDKQAASYEQYF
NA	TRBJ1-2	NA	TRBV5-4	TGTGCCAGCAGATCCTTGGGGGGGAGCTACTATGGCTACACCTTC	CASRSLGGSYYGYTF
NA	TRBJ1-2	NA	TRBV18	TGTGCCAGCCTTGCCACAGGGTCCGACTATGGCTACACCTTC	CASLATGSDYGYTF
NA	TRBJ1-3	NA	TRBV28	TGTGCCAGCAGTTTAGATAGGGACATCTCTGGAAACACCATATATTTT	CASSLDRDISGNTIYF
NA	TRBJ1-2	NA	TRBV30	TGTGCCTGGAGTAGGCAGGGCCCTTTTAACTATGGCTACACCTTC	CAWSRQGPFNYGYTF
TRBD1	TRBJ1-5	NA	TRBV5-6	TGTGCCAGCAGTGATGGGACAGGCAATCAGCCCCAGCATTTT	CASSDGTGNQPQHF
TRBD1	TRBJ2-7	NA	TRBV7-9	TGTGCCAGCAGCCCTAGACAGGGCATTAGCTCCTACGAGCAGTACTTC	CASSPRQGISSYEQYF
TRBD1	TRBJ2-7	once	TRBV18	TGTGCCAGCTCATCAACGGACAGGTACTACGAGCAGTACTTC	CASSSTDRYYEQYF